Reported below is one T cell receptor beta chain. The data were produced by immunoSEQ multiplex PCR, yet TCRdb's version contains in-frame clones alone and is incomplete. The sample holds approximately 350,000 clones, more than 85% seen once. The data belong to a study of blood T cell repertoires in COVID-19. Study details: Sample material is recorded as cDNA or gDNA derived from T cells, B-cell-depleted T cells, or PBMCs.

The V end lost 3 bases, the J end lost 0 bases, and 7 bases lay between the germline ends. CDR1 and CDR2 from the germline V gene are SGHAT and FQNNGV. CDR3 size: 14 residues. The sequenced sample was PBMCs or T cells enriched from blood (not recorded which). The sequence was obtained from a young woman who had recovered from COVID-19. The chain uses TRBV11-2 and TRBJ2-3; D is undetermined. The CDR3 nucleotides read TGTGCCAGCAGCTTTTCTTTAAGCACAGATACGCAGTATTTT. This codes for CASSFSLSTDTQYF.